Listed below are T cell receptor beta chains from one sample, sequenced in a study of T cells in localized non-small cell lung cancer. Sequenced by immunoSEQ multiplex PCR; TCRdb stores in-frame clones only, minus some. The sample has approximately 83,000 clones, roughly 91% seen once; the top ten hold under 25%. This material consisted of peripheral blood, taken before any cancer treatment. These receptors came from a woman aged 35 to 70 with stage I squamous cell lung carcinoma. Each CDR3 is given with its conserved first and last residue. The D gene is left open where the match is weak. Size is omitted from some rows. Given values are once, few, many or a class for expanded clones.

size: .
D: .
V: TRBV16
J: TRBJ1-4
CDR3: CASSQSRAVGEKLFF
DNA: TGTGCCAGCAGCCAATCGCGGGCTGTGGGTGAAAAACTGTTTTTT

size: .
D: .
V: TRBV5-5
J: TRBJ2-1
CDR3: CASSLEKAGVNNEQFF
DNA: TGTGCCAGCAGCTTGGAAAAGGCAGGGGTAAACAATGAGCAGTTCTTC

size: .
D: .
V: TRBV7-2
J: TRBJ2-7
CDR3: CASSPGTFYEQYF
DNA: TGTGCCAGCAGCCCAGGGACATTCTACGAGCAGTACTTC

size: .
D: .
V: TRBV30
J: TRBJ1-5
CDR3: CAWSVSVSNQPQHF
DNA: TGTGCCTGGAGTGTGAGCGTTAGCAATCAGCCCCAGCATTTT

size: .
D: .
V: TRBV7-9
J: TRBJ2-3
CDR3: CASMKNTDTQYF
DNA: TGTGCCAGCATGAAGAACACAGATACGCAGTATTTT

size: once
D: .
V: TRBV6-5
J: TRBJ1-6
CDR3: CASSYAGANSPLHF
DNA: TGTGCCAGCAGTTACGCCGGGGCAAATTCACCCCTCCACTTT

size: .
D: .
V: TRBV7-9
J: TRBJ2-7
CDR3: CASSSLIREYEQYF
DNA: TGTGCCAGCAGCTCCCTAATCAGGGAATACGAGCAGTACTTC

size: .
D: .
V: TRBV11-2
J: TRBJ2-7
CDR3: CASSLEEGRAHEQYF
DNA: TGTGCCAGCAGCTTAGAAGAAGGCAGGGCCCACGAGCAGTACTTC

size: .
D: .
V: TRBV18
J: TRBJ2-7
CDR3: CASSPLSSGGQGSVEQYF
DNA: TGTGCCAGCTCACCATTGTCCTCCGGGGGCCAGGGTAGTGTCGAGCAGTACTTC

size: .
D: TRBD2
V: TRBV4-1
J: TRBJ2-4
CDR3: CASSHPGLVGQAKNIQYF
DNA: TGCGCCAGCAGCCATCCCGGACTAGTGGGGCAAGCCAAAAACATTCAGTACTTC

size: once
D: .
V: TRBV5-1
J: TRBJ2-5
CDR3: CASSPRSAEETQYF
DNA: TGCGCCAGCAGCCCCAGGAGTGCGGAGGAGACCCAGTACTTC

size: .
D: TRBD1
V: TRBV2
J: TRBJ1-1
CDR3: CASSERLGDSNTEAFF
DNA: TGTGCCAGCAGTGAAAGGCTTGGGGACAGCAACACTGAAGCTTTCTTT

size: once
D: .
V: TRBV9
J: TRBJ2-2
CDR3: CASSVAGPDTGELFF
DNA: TGTGCCAGCAGCGTAGCGGGCCCAGACACCGGGGAGCTGTTTTTT

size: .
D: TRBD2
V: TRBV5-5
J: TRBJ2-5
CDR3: CASSLVAGGTPEETQYF
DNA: TGTGCCAGCAGCTTGGTCGCGGGGGGGACTCCCGAAGAGACCCAGTACTTC

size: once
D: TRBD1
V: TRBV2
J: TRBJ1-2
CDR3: CASSEDRAETF
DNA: TGTGCCAGCAGTGAGGACAGGGCGGAAACCTTC

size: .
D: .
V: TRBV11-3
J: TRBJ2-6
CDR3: CASSLGNSGANVLTF
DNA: TGTGCCAGCAGCTTAGGGAACTCTGGGGCCAACGTCCTGACTTTC

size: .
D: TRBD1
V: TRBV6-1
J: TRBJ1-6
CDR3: CASSERDRAASPLHF
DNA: TGTGCCAGCAGTGAAAGGGACAGGGCCGCGTCACCCCTCCACTTT

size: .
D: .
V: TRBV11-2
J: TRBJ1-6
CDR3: CASSLLGSSYNSPLHF
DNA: TGTGCCAGCAGCTTGTTAGGCAGCTCCTATAATTCACCCCTCCACTTT

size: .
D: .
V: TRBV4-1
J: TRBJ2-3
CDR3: CASSLLRGGGLTDTQYF
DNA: TGCGCCAGCAGCCTGCTCCGAGGGGGGGGCCTCACAGATACGCAGTATTTT

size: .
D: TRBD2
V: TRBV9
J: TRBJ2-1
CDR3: CASSLSVAGSSYNEQFF
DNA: TGTGCCAGCAGCCTATCGGTAGCGGGGAGCTCCTACAATGAGCAGTTCTTC

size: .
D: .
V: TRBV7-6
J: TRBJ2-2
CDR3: CASSLEVLNTGELFF
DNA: TGTGCCAGCAGCTTAGAGGTCCTGAACACCGGGGAGCTGTTTTTT

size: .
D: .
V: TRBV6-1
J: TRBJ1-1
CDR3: CASKHRNTEAFF
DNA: TGTGCCAGCAAACACAGGAACACTGAAGCTTTCTTT

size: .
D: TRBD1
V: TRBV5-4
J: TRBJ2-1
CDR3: CASSWSTGGISYNEQFF
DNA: TGTGCCAGCAGCTGGTCGACAGGGGGCATCTCCTACAATGAGCAGTTCTTC

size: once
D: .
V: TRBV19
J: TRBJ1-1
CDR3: CASSLVGAPVPHTEAFF
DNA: TGTGCCAGTAGTCTTGTGGGGGCCCCAGTCCCCCACACTGAAGCTTTCTTT

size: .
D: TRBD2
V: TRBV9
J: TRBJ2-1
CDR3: CASSVAGRSGGSGEQFF
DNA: TGTGCCAGCAGCGTAGCTGGGAGAAGCGGGGGGAGCGGTGAGCAGTTCTTC

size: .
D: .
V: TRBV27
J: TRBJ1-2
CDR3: CASRDPTGHYGYTF
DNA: TGTGCCAGCAGGGACCCGACAGGCCACTATGGCTACACCTTC

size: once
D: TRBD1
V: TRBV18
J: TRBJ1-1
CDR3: CASSSSADRCFF
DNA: TGTGCCAGCTCGTCCTCCGCGGACAGGTGCTTCTTT

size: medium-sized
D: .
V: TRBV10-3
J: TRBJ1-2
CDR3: CAISESPTGTSTYGYTF
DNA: TGTGCCATCAGTGAGTCCCCCACAGGGACATCGACCTATGGCTACACCTTC

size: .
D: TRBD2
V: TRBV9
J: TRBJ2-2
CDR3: CASSVDAGTRNTGELFF
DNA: TGTGCCAGCAGCGTGGACGCCGGGACTAGGAACACCGGGGAGCTGTTTTTT

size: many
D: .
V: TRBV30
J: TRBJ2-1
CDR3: CAWSEGHGNEQFF
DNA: TGTGCCTGGAGTGAGGGACATGGCAATGAGCAGTTCTTC

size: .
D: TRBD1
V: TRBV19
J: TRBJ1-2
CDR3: CASSISGGYGYTF
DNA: TGTGCCAGTAGTATTTCAGGGGGCTATGGCTACACCTTC

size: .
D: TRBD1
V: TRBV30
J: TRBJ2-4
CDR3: CAWSVLGTGKNIQYF
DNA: TGTGCCTGGAGTGTATTGGGGACAGGGAAAAACATTCAGTACTTC

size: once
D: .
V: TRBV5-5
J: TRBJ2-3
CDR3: CASSLGTLAVSDTQYF
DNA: TGTGCCAGCAGCTTGGGGACCCTCGCGGTCTCAGATACGCAGTATTTT

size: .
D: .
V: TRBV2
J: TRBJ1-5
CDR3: CASSSGSGYQPQHF
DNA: TGTGCCAGCAGCAGTGGGTCAGGGTATCAGCCCCAGCATTTT

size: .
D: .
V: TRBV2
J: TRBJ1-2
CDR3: CASSEISYYGYTF
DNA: TGTGCCAGCAGTGAGATTAGTTACTATGGCTACACCTTC

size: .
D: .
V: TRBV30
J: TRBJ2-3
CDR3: CAWRLIGGTDTQYF
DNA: TGTGCCTGGAGGTTAATCGGGGGCACAGATACGCAGTATTTT

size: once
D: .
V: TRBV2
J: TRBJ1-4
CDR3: CASSEGQRTTNEKLFF
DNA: TGTGCCAGCAGTGAGGGACAACGAACAACTAATGAAAAACTGTTTTTT

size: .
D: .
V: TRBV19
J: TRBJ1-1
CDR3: CASRGVKARGNTEAFF
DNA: TGTGCCAGTAGAGGGGTCAAGGCCAGAGGGAACACTGAAGCTTTCTTT

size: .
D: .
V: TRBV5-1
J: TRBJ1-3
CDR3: CASSLETVDYTIYF
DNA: TGCGCCAGCAGCTTGGAGACAGTCGATTACACCATATATTTT

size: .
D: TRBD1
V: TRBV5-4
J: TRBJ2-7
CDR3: CASSLDSGQGFEQYF
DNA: TGTGCCAGCAGCTTGGATTCCGGACAGGGTTTCGAGCAGTACTTC

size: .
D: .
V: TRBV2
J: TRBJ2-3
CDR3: CASSEQVSTDTQYF
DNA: TGTGCCAGCAGTGAACAGGTTAGCACAGATACGCAGTATTTT